The entry below describes one TCR beta chain. Data came from immunoSEQ multiplex PCR; TCRdb stores just in-frame clones and leaves some out. The table has 15,000 to 17,000 clones, around 94% seen once. These data are taken from a study of Tregs in tolerant kidney transplant recipients. In germline, CDR1 is SNHLY, CDR2 FYNNEI. CDR3 length equals 12 residues. V lost 11 bases and J lost 0, with 10 bases in between. The receptor was isolated from a human donor in good health. What was sequenced was CD8+ T cells from blood. The genes are TRBV2 and TRBJ1-1; TRBD1 is a possible D gene (5 bases). CDR3 region: CAGGTVNTEAFF. In DNA, the CDR3 is TGTGCCGGCGGGACGGTGAACACTGAAGCTTTCTTT.